Reported below is one T cell receptor (beta chain). This receptor's antigen is unknown. The record has no base qualities; no much larger clone is one base away. The sample originates from a study of blood T cell repertoires in COVID-19 (TCRdb year 2020). Context from the whole study: Samples covering the acute and convalescent phases of COVID-19 were provided by collaborators in the United States, Italy and Spain. The material from the prospective study consisted of cDNA or gDNA derived from T cells, B-cell-depleted T cells, or PBMCs. The dataset comprised deeply sampled blood TCRbeta repertoires from subjects exposed to, actively infected with, or recovered from COVID-19. The repertoires were released in a freely available public database meant as a resource for research on the immune response to SARS-CoV-2. The samples were drawn from the first 160 participants of the ongoing ImmuneRACE study and from 950 to 1,500 subjects provided by 6 global collaborators. The sample metadata nearly always contained a de-identified subject ID, COVID-19 status, age in years and sex. Where available, HLA class I and class II types were obtained from metadata supplied by the sample provider rather than from assay-based typing. Broad study findings and their caveats: Clinical and demographic metadata were provided uncurated, with the amount varying by source and participant.

TCRbeta CDR3 regions were amplified from genomic DNA by means of the immunoSEQ Assay, a bias-controlled multiplex PCR. For the original study's pipeline: The number of nucleated cells in each sample was estimated by amplification of reference gene primers within the assay. To quantify the absolute abundance of each unique TCRbeta CDR3 rearrangement, sequence reads were collapsed and filtered. For each sample, productive Simpson clonality was calculated by taking the square root of Simpson's diversity index across productive rearrangements. Not all clones reach the TCRdb copy of this immuneACCESS table, which keeps in-frame sequences only. Checked studies attribute under half of the gap to unresolved V genes and leave the rest unexplained. The V and J calls and clone size come from that table; D and trimming were worked out from the DNA. In this sample the table shows around 150,000 clones, roughly 86% of which occur a single time. The ten largest clones add up to about 10% of the sample.

Whole blood was collected in K2EDTA tubes by collaborating institutions according to the institutions' own protocols. For TCRbeta analysis, collaborators shipped samples as frozen whole blood, isolated PBMCs, or DNA extracted from either of those sample types. The receptor was isolated from a man between 45 and 60 years old with active or convalescent COVID-19. Sequencing was performed on peripheral blood.

The DNA sequence is as follows: TGTGCCAGCAGCAACAGGAGATTGAACACTGAAGCTTTCTTT. Its amino acids are CASSNRRLNTEAFF. The V and J genes are TRBV6-5 and TRBJ1-1; 5 matching bases give a weak D call of TRBD1. CDR1 is given as MNHEY and CDR2 as SVGAGI, both from the germline V gene. The V end loses 6 bases and the J end loses 0 bases, and a stretch of 11 bases separates them. Inclusive of the bounding cysteine and phenylalanine, the CDR3 is 14 residues long. The only DNA kept is the CDR3, 42 bases in frame from the first base.